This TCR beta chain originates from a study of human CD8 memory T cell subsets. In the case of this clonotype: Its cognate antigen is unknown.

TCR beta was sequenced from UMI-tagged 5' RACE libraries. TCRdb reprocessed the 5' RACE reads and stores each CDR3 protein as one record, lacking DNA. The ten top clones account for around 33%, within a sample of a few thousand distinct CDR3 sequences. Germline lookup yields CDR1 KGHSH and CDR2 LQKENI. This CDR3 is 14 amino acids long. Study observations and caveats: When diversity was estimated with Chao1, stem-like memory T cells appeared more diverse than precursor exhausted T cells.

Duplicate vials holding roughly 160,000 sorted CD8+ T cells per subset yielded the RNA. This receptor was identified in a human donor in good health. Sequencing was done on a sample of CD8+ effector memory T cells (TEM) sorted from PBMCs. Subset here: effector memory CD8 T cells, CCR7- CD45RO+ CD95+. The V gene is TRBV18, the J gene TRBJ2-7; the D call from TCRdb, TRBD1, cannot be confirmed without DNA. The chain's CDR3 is CASSPLAGRYEQYF.